This T cell receptor beta chain is from a study of T cell responses to AZD1222 COVID-19 vaccine. Trimming took 3 bases from V and 6 from J, leaving 14 bases between them. The CDR3 length is 14 residues. From germline, CDR1 is MDHEN and CDR2 SYDVKM. Method: immunoSEQ multiplex PCR; TCRdb's copy keeps in-frame clones and lacks some. The table shows 120,000 or so clones, with around 94% occurring only once. The sequence came from an adult in good health. The sample was peripheral blood, taken on day 0 of AZD1222 vaccination. V usage is TRBV28 and J usage is TRBJ1-1, with a possible D match to TRBD1 (6 bases). The CDR3 reads CASSFTYRVSEAFF. DNA for the CDR3: TGTGCCAGCAGTTTTACATACAGGGTTTCTGAAGCTTTCTTT. Looking up the rest from reference TRBV28 and TRBJ1-1 gives the full variable domain: DVKVTQSSRYLVKRTGEKVFLECVQDMDHENMFWYRQDPGLGLRLIYFSYDVKMKEKGDIPEGYSVSREKKERFSLILESASTNQTSMYLCASSFTYRVSEAFFGQGTRLTVV.